A single sample gave rise to the 10 T cell receptor beta chains below, sequenced in a study of PD-L1 blockade in urothelial cancer. Sample time point: peripheral blood 6 weeks after treatment start. This table comes from immunoSEQ multiplex PCR, and its TCRdb copy is limited to in-frame clones, with some not included. The table has around 110,000 clones, more than 85% seen once. Material: PBMCs, obtained around atezolizumab (anti-PD-L1) treatment. The source is a man in his sixties with urothelial cancer.

The chain links TRBV6-5 to TRBJ1-4; D possibly corresponds to TRBD1 (5 bases). The CDR3 length is 12 residues. V was cut by 8 bases and J by 5 bases, with 9 bases left in between. Germline CDR1 and CDR2: MNHEY and SVGAGI. The DNA of the CDR3 is TGTGCCAGCGGGCGGGGGAATGAAAAACTGTTTTTT. Protein sequence: CASGRGNEKLFF.

The rearrangement uses TRBV13 and TRBJ2-2; TRBD2 agrees at 10 bases. Trimming removed 4 bases from V and 4 bases from J; junction bases left unmatched: 12. The CDR3 sequence is 18 residues long. Germline loops: CDR1 PRHDT, CDR2 FYEKMQ (reference sequence). CDR3 in amino acids: CASSSYQSGRAVTGELFF. The CDR3 region has the DNA TGTGCCAGCAGCTCCTACCAAAGCGGGAGGGCCGTCACCGGGGAGCTGTTTTTT.

V usage is TRBV28 and J usage is TRBJ1-1, with 10 bases fitting TRBD1. The trim removed 6 bases at V and 3 bases at J, leaving 4 bases unmatched. The CDR3 has 14 residues. The V gene's germline CDR1 is MDHEN and CDR2 SYDVKM. CDR3 nucleotide sequence: TGTGCCAGCAGCCAGACAGGGGGCTACACTGAAGCTTTCTTT. It translates to CASSQTGGYTEAFF.

V is TRBV27 and J is TRBJ2-7; 7 bases align to TRBD1. This CDR3 is built from 15 residues. Germline V gene sequence: CDR1 MNHEY, CDR2 SMNVEV (reference sequence). The junction had 10 bases not matched to a gene; V was cut back by 6 bases and J by 2 bases. In DNA, the CDR3 is TGTGCCAGCAGCCCCTTCAGGGGGAACCCCTACGAGCAGTACTTC. Residues: CASSPFRGNPYEQYF.

The chain employs TRBV5-3 and TRBJ2-7; a weak D match, TRBD2 (7 bases). TRBV5-3 is noted as an ORF with a role that remains uncertain. The CDR3 length is 14 residues. Trimming stripped 7 bases from V and 5 bases from J, with 19 bases between. CDR3 amino acids: CARSPGGGGNEQYF. CDR3 sequence (DNA): TGTGCCAGATCCCCCGGGGGAGGGGGAAACGAGCAGTACTTC.

This clone showed up many times. This rearrangement joins TRBV5-1 to TRBJ1-1; no definite D call. CDR1 is SGHRS, CDR2 YFSETQ, per germline. V was shortened by 3 bases and J by 8 bases, with 17 bases between the two germline ends. CDR3 length: 14 amino acids. The CDR3 coding sequence is TGCGCCAGCAGCTGGTCCCTGTCAACGGGGGAAGCTTTCTTT. Protein: CASSWSLSTGEAFF.

This chain links TRBV6-6 with TRBJ2-2, with D unclear. V lost 5 bases to trimming and J lost 7 bases, with 11 bases between them. The germline V gene encodes CDR1 MNHNY and CDR2 SVGAGI (reference sequence). The CDR3 runs to 13 residues. The CDR3 spells CASSPLVGGELFF. In nucleotides, the CDR3 is TGTGCCAGCAGTCCCTTGGTCGGCGGGGAGCTGTTTTTT.

The genes are TRBV27 and TRBJ2-1; tentatively, D is TRBD1 (6 bases). The V end was cut by 0 bases, the J end by 2 bases, with 11 bases between. Germline lookup yields CDR1 MNHEY and CDR2 SMNVEV (reference sequence). The CDR3 is 16 amino acids. DNA of the CDR3: TGTGCCAGCAGTTTATCTTCCTGGGGGCCCTACAATGAGCAGTTCTTC. This gives the protein CASSLSSWGPYNEQFF.

The chain uses TRBV5-4 and TRBJ1-2; the match to TRBD1 covers 9 bases. This CDR3 is built from 16 residues. V dropped 6 bases and J dropped 11; count of bases not matched to a gene: 20. The germline V gene has CDR1 SGHNT and CDR2 YYREEE (reference sequence). The CDR3 protein is CASTTPTGQGSSYYTF. In nucleotides, the CDR3 is TGTGCCAGCACCACCCCCACGGGACAGGGATCCTCTTATTACACCTTC. Filled out from reference TRBV5-4 and TRBJ1-2, the complete variable domain reads ETGVTQSPTHLIKTRGQQVTLRCSSQSGHNTVSWYQQALGQGPQFIFQYYREEENGRGNFPPRFSGLQFPNYSSELNVNALELDDSALYLCASTTPTGQGSSYYTFGSGTRLTVV.

The CDR3 DNA follows: TGTGCCAGCAGCTTGGACGGGACAGGGCCCTACAATGAGCAGTTCTTC. Protein sequence: CASSLDGTGPYNEQFF. The rearrangement uses TRBV5-4 and TRBJ2-1; 9 nucleotides line up with TRBD1. CDR1 is SGHNT, CDR2 YYREEE, per germline (reference sequence). The CDR3 contains 16 residues. J gave up 2 bases and V 0 bases, and 3 bases lay outside the gene matches.